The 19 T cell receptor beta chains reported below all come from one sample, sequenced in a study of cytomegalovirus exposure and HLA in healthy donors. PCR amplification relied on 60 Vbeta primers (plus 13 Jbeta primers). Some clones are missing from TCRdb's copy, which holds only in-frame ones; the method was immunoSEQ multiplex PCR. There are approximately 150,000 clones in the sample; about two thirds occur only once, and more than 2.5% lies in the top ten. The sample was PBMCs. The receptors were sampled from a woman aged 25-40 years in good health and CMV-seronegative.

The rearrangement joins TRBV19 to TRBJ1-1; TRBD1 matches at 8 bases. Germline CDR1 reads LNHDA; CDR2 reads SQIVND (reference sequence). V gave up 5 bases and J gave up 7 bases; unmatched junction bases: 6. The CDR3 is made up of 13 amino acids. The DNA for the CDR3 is TGTGCCAGTAGTCCGGACAGGGCTAGTGAAGCTTTCTTT. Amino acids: CASSPDRASEAFF.

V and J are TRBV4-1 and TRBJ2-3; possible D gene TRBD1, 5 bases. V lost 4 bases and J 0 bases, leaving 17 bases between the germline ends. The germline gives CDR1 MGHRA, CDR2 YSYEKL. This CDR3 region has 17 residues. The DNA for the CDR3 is TGCGCCAGCAGCCCGTCACAGGCGATATACAGCACAGATACGCAGTATTTT. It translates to CASSPSQAIYSTDTQYF.

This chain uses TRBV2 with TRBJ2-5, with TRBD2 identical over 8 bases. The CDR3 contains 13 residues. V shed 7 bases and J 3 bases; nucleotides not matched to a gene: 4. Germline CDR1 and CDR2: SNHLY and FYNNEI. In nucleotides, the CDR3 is TGTGCCAGCAATCTGGGACTAGAAGAGACCCAGTACTTC. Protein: CASNLGLEETQYF.

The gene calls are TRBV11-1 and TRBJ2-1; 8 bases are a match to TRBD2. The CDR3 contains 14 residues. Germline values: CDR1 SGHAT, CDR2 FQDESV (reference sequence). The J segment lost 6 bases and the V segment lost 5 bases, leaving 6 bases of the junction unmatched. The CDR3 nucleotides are TGTGCCAGCAGCCCACGCGGGAGGACCAATGAGCAGTTCTTC. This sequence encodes CASSPRGRTNEQFF.

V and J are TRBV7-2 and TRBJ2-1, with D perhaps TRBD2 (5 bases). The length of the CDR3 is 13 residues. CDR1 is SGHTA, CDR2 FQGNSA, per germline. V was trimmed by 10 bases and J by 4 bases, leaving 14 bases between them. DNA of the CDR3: TGTGCCACCCGGGGAGTCGGATACAATGAGCAGTTCTTC. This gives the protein CATRGVGYNEQFF.

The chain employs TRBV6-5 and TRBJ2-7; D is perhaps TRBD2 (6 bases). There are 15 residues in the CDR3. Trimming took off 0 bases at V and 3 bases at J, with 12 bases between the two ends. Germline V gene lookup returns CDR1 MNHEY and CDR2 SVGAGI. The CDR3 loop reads CASSYSTGGLYEQYF. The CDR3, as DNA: TGTGCCAGCAGTTACTCGACTGGGGGACTCTACGAGCAGTACTTC.

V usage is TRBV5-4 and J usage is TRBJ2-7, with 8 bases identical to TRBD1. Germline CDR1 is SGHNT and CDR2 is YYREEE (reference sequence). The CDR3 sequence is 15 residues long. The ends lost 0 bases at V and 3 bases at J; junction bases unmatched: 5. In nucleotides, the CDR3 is TGTGCCAGCAGCTTGGTTGGACAGGGATTCTACGAGCAGTACTTC. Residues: CASSLVGQGFYEQYF.

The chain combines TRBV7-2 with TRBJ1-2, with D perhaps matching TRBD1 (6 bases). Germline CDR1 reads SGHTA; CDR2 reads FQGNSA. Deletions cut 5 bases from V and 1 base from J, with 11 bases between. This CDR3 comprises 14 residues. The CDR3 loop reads CASSRQADNYGYTF. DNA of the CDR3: TGTGCCAGCAGCCGACAGGCTGATAACTATGGCTACACCTTC. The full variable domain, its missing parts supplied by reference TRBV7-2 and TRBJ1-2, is GAGVSQSPSNKVTEKGKDVELRCDPISGHTALYWYRQSLGQGLEFLIYFQGNSAPDKSGLPSDRFSAERTGGSVSTLTIQRTQQEDSAVYLCASSRQADNYGYTFGSGTRLTVV.

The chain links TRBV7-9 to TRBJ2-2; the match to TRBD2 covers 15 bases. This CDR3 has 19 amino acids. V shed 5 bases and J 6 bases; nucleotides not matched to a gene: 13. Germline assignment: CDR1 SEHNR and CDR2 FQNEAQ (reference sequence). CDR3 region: CASSPRTSGRAGIPGELFF. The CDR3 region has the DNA TGTGCCAGCAGCCCGCGGACTAGCGGGAGGGCCGGTATTCCCGGGGAGCTGTTTTTT.

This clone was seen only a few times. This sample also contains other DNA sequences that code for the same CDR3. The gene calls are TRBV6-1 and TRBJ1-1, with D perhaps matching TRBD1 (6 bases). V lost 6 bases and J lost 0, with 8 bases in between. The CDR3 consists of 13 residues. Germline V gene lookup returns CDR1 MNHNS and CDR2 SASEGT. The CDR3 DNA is TGTGCCAGCAGACAGGGTTTGAACACTGAAGCTTTCTTT. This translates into CASRQGLNTEAFF.

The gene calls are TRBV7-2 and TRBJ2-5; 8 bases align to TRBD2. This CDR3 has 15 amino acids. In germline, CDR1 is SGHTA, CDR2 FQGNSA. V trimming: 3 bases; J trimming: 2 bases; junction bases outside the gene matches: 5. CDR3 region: CASSFNSGEQETQYF. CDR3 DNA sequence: TGTGCCAGCAGCTTTAATAGCGGGGAACAAGAGACCCAGTACTTC.

DNA for the CDR3: TGTGCCAGCAGTCCGGTCGCGGCAGCGGGACAGTTTTTT. It yields the protein CASSPVAAAGQFF. This sequence joins TRBV28 and TRBJ1-4; D is perhaps TRBD1 (6 bases). Per germline, CDR1 MDHEN and CDR2 SYDVKM. Trimming took 5 bases from V and 16 from J, leaving 20 bases between them. The CDR3 sequence is 13 residues long.

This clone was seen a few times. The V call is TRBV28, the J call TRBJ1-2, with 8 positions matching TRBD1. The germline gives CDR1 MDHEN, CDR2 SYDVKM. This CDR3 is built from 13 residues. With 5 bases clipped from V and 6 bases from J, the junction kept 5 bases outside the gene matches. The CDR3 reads CASSNTGGDGYTF. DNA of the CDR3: TGTGCCAGCAGTAATACAGGGGGGGATGGCTACACCTTC.

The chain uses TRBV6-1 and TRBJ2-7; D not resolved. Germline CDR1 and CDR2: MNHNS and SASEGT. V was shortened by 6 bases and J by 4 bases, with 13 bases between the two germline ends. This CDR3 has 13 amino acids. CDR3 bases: TGTGCCAGCAGCCATAGCCCCCCTTACGAGCAGTACTTC. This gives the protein CASSHSPPYEQYF.

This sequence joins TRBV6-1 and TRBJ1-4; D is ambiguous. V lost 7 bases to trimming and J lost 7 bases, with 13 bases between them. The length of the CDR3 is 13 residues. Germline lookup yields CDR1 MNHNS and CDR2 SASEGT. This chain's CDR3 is CASTTVRVEKLFF. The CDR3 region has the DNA TGTGCCAGCACAACGGTGAGGGTTGAAAAACTGTTTTTT.

The CDR3 protein is CASIISGGAEYEQYF. The CDR3 DNA reads TGTGCCAGCATAATATCCGGGGGGGCGGAGTACGAGCAGTACTTC. V gene TRBV28 combines with J gene TRBJ2-7; 8 bases line up with TRBD2. Germline trimming cut 7 bases from V and 4 bases from J; bases unmatched to any gene: 12. There are 15 residues in the CDR3. Germline CDR1 reads MDHEN; CDR2 reads SYDVKM.

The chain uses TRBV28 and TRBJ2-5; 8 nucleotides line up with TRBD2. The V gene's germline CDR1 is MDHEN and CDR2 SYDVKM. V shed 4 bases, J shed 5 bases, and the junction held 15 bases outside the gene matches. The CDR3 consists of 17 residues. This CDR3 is CASSSVFPGLVRETQYF. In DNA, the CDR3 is TGTGCCAGCAGTTCTGTCTTCCCGGGACTAGTCCGGGAGACCCAGTACTTC.

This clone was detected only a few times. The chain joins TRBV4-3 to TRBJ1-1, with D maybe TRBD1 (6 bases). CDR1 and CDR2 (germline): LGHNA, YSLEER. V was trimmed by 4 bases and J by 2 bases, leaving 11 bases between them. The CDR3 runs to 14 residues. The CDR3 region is CASSLQDRNTEAFF. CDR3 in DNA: TGCGCCAGCAGCCTCCAGGACAGAAACACTGAAGCTTTCTTT.

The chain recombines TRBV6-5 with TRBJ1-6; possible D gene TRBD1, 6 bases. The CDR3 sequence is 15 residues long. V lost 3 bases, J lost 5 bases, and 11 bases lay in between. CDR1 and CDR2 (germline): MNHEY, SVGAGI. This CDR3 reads CASSYGGQNNSPLHF. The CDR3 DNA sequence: TGTGCCAGCAGTTATGGGGGCCAGAATAATTCACCCCTCCACTTT.